The 18 T cell receptor beta chains below all came from one sample that was sequenced in a study of T cell repertoires in cytomegalovirus infection. In TCRdb, the reads were re-called with MiXCR into one record per CDR3 protein. This table holds some 440,000 distinct CDR3 sequences, roughly a third found once. Sequencing was carried out using PBMCs. Receptor source: a human donor in good health (CMV status not recorded). Some clones in this sample may be carry-over from other donors' samples.

This clonotype appeared a few times. The chain uses TRBV6-6 and TRBJ1-2; D unclear. The CDR3 loop spans 16 amino acids. From germline, CDR1 is MNHNY and CDR2 SVGAGI (reference sequence). Deletions cut 0 bases from V and 8 bases from J, with 19 bases between. This chain's CDR3 is CASSYSEFGQSGGYTF. CDR3 bases: TGTGCCAGCAGTTACTCCGAATTCGGGCAGAGTGGAGGCTACACCTTC.

This chain joins TRBV12-3 or TRBV12-4 and TRBJ2-3; D possibly uses TRBD1 or TRBD2 (6 bases each). The CDR3 has 16 residues. V was trimmed by 7 bases and J by 2 bases, leaving 19 bases between them. CDR3 bases: TGTGCCAGCACCCTTTCACGGGGGCTATACACAGATACGCAGTATTTT. Amino acids: CASTLSRGLYTDTQYF.

This clonotype was counted many times. The chain is built from TRBV7-2 and TRBJ2-1; D call uncertain. Germline V gene sequence: CDR1 SGHTA, CDR2 FQGNSA. The germline V and J ends were trimmed by 0 bases and 5 bases, with 5 bases remaining between them. CDR3 length equals 13 residues. CDR3 sequence: CASSLAPDNEQFF. The CDR3 bases are TGTGCCAGCAGCTTAGCTCCGGACAATGAGCAGTTCTTC.

In its sample, this clonotype was seen a few times. The gene calls are TRBV7-9 and TRBJ1-2; D may be TRBD1 (6 bases). CDR1 SEHNR and CDR2 FQNEAQ come from the germline V gene (reference sequence). There are 14 residues in the CDR3. V lost 3 bases, J lost 4 bases, and 12 bases lay in between. CDR3 sequence reads: CASSLDSAAYGYTF. The CDR3 region has the DNA TGTGCCAGCAGCTTGGACAGTGCTGCCTATGGCTACACCTTC.

The genes are TRBV5-1 and TRBJ1-2; D is perhaps TRBD1 (6 bases). Trimming removed 5 bases from V and 4 bases from J, with 24 bases in between. The CDR3 runs to 17 residues. CDR1 and CDR2 from the germline V gene are SGHRS and YFSETQ. CDR3 in DNA: TGCGCCAGCAGTCGGGCCGTGTTGTCAGGGGAAGCCTATGGCTACACCTTC. This sequence encodes CASSRAVLSGEAYGYTF. The full variable domain, with the rest looked up from reference TRBV5-1 and TRBJ1-2, is KAGVTQTPRYLIKTRGQQVTLSCSPISGHRSVSWYQQTPGQGLQFLFEYFSETQRNKGNFPGRFSGRQFSNSRSEMNVSTLELGDSALYLCASSRAVLSGEAYGYTFGSGTRLTVV.

The chain recombines TRBV20-1 with TRBJ1-3; D remains ambiguous. CDR1 and CDR2 from the germline V gene are DFQATT and SNEGSKA (reference sequence). The ends were cut back, 3 bases at V and 4 bases at J, with 22 bases in the middle. The length of the CDR3 is 17 residues. As DNA, the CDR3 is TGCAGTGCTAGCTCACTAGTGAACAGCCGATTGGGAAACACCATATATTTT. Amino acid sequence: CSASSLVNSRLGNTIYF.

Comment on this clonotype: Since a much larger clone is just one base distant, this may be a read error. V usage is TRBV7-6 and J usage is TRBJ1-2; perhaps TRBD1 as D (5 bases). Trimming removed 5 bases at V and 7 bases at J, with 17 bases between. The CDR3 has 14 amino acids. Germline V CDR1 and CDR2: SGHVS, FNYEAQ. The CDR3, as DNA: TGTGCCAGCAGCAAAACAGACAGAACCGGTGGCTACACCTTC. Its translation is CASSKTDRTGGYTF.

The chain joins TRBV12-3 or TRBV12-4 to TRBJ1-1; D is possibly TRBD1 (6 bases). Trimming left V 3 bases short and J 11 bases short, with 13 bases between. The CDR3 length is 12 residues. The CDR3 bases are TGTGCCAGCAGTTTCCCGGGGGCACCGGCTTTCTTT. Amino acids: CASSFPGAPAFF.

This clonotype was observed a few times. The rearrangement uses TRBV4-3 and TRBJ1-6; D is possibly TRBD1 (5 bases). Trimming shortened V by 0 bases and J by 3 bases, and 9 bases separated the two germline ends. Germline loops: CDR1 LGHNA, CDR2 YSLEER. The CDR3 runs 16 residues. The CDR3 reads CASSQDATGYNSPLHF. The CDR3 nucleotides are TGCGCCAGCAGCCAAGATGCAACAGGCTATAATTCACCCCTCCACTTT.

This clonotype occurred a few times. The chain links TRBV7-8 to TRBJ2-2, with 9 positions matching TRBD2. Looked up from germline, CDR1 is SGHVS and CDR2 is FQNEAQ. The CDR3 spans 16 residues. V was pared by 5 bases and J by 7 bases, with 11 bases of the junction left unmatched. CDR3 sequence (DNA): TGTGCCAGCAGCCACGGACTAGCGATCGAGGACGGGGAGCTGTTTTTT. As protein: CASSHGLAIEDGELFF.

About this clonotype: Since a much larger clone is just one base distant, this may be a read error. Given the absence of the conserved phenylalanine or tryptophan at the CDR3 end, a read error is likely. V usage is TRBV7-2 and J usage is TRBJ2-5; 11 bases are shared with TRBD2. The CDR3 is 18 residues long. Germline CDR1 SGHTA, CDR2 FQGNSA. The ends lost 2 bases at V and 3 bases at J; junction bases unmatched: 11. This CDR3 reads CASSLIRKTSGAKETQYL. The CDR3, as DNA: TGTGCCAGCAGCTTAATAAGGAAGACTAGCGGGGCTAAAGAGACCCAGTACTTA.

In this sample, this clonotype turned up a few times. The chain links TRBV5-5 to TRBJ1-6, with unresolved D. The germline gives CDR1 SGHKS, CDR2 YYEKEE (reference sequence). CDR3 length: 14 residues. V was trimmed by 0 bases and J by 7 bases, leaving 8 bases between them. The CDR3 DNA follows: TGTGCCAGCAGCTTGGGGGCAGCCAATTCACCCCTCCACTTT. The encoded protein is CASSLGAANSPLHF. Full variable domain (remainder filled in from reference TRBV5-5 and TRBJ1-6): DAGVTQSPTHLIKTRGQQVTLRCSPISGHKSVSWYQQVLGQGPQFIFQYYEKEERGRGNFPDRFSARQFPNYSSELNVNALLLGDSALYLCASSLGAANSPLHFGNGTRLTVT.

Ten or more counts support this clonotype. The rearrangement uses TRBV7-8 and TRBJ2-3; 13 bases agree with TRBD2. V was clipped by 3 bases and J by 1 base; unmatched bases: 1. This CDR3 has 16 amino acids. Germline CDR1 and CDR2: SGHVS and FQNEAQ. The CDR3 spells CASSFGTSGGTDTQYF. The CDR3 DNA follows: TGTGCCAGCAGCTTCGGGACTAGCGGGGGCACAGATACGCAGTATTTT.

The chain has TRBV4-2 and TRBJ2-3; no firm D call. V lost 0 bases and J 0 bases, leaving 10 bases between the germline ends. Germline lookup yields CDR1 LGHNA and CDR2 YNFKEQ. The CDR3 covers 16 residues. Written as DNA, the CDR3 is TGTGCCAGCAGCCAAGAGTTAGAGCTTAGCACAGATACGCAGTATTTT. It is translated as CASSQELELSTDTQYF.

This clonotype was found a few times. The V and J genes are TRBV25-1 and TRBJ2-5, with D perhaps TRBD1 or TRBD2 (5 bases each). Germline V gene data show CDR1 as MGHDK and CDR2 as SYGVNS. V was cut by 3 bases and J by 2 bases, with 10 bases left in between. CDR3 size: 14 residues. CDR3 residues: CASSDGTAQETQYF. DNA of the CDR3: TGTGCCAGCAGTGACGGGACGGCGCAAGAGACCCAGTACTTC.

This clonotype was seen repeatedly, ten times or more. The gene calls are TRBV12-3 or TRBV12-4 and TRBJ1-2; D is perhaps TRBD1 (6 bases). The CDR3 consists of 13 residues. Between the trimmed V and J ends, which lost 6 bases and 7 bases, there was a span of 15 bases. CDR3 region: CASSPTGISGYTF. The DNA for the CDR3 is TGTGCCAGCAGCCCAACAGGGATCTCTGGCTACACCTTC.

The rearrangement joins TRBV2 to TRBJ1-4, with 7 bases that match TRBD1. Looked up from germline, CDR1 is SNHLY and CDR2 is FYNNEI. This CDR3 is built from 15 residues. Trimming removed 7 bases from V and 7 bases from J; junction bases left unmatched: 12. The CDR3 nucleotides are TGTGCCAGCACCCGACAGGGAAGTATCGGTGAAAAACTGTTTTTT. Translation gives CASTRQGSIGEKLFF.

This clonotype appeared a few times. The genes are TRBV6-2 or TRBV6-3 and TRBJ1-6; 8 bases agree with TRBD1. The V gene end was trimmed by 5 bases and the J gene end by 6 bases; junction bases not matched to a gene: 6. Germline V lookup: CDR1 MNHEY, CDR2 SVGEGT. The CDR3 covers 15 residues. CDR3 region: CASSARTGRNSPLHF. The CDR3 DNA follows: TGTGCCAGCAGTGCCCGGACAGGGCGTAATTCACCCCTCCACTTT.